This TCR beta chain emerged from a study of shared clonotypes between healthy human individuals. TCRdb keeps only in-frame clones here, not all; method: immunoSEQ multiplex PCR. The table has about half a million clones, 75% to 85% seen once; the top ten hold 10% to 15%. Germline CDR1 SGHNT, CDR2 YENEEA. Trimming cost V 1 base and J 6 bases, with 10 bases left between them. This CDR3 region has 13 residues. Adult Caucasians living in Nashville, Tennessee made up all of the donors. Sequencing was done on a sample of PBMCs. The origin of this receptor is a woman aged 40 to 50 in good health. Some clones in this sample may be carry-over from other donors' samples. The chain combines TRBV11-3 with TRBJ2-7; D unresolved. The CDR3: CASSLARRSEQYF. For the CDR3, the DNA is TGTGCCAGCAGCTTAGCGCGGCGATCCGAGCAGTACTTC. The full variable domain, completed using reference TRBV11-3 and TRBJ2-7, is EAGVVQSPRYKIIEKKQPVAFWCNPISGHNTLYWYLQNLGQGPELLIRYENEEAVDDSQLPKDRFSAERLKGVDSTLKIQPAELGDSAVYLCASSLARRSEQYFGPGTRLTVT.